What follows are 31 T cell receptor beta chains derived from one specimen sequenced in a study. From the RT-PCR reads, TCRdb called clonotypes with MiXCR, one entry per CDR3 protein. The sample consists of almost 700,000 distinct CDR3 sequences, 13% to 15% of them appearing once. Sequencing input: memory CD4+ T cells from blood. The receptors shown here come from a female donor in good health, serving as a healthy control.

This clonotype has a handful of counts. The rearrangement uses TRBV5-8 and TRBJ2-4, with unresolved D. V lost 5 bases, J lost 2 bases, and 2 bases lay in between. From germline, CDR1 is SGHTS and CDR2 YDEGEE. The CDR3 runs 11 residues. The CDR3 DNA reads as TGTGCCAGCAGATCCAAAAACATTCAGTACTTC. It specifies CASRSKNIQYF.

This chain uses TRBV28 with TRBJ2-5, with 12 bases identical to TRBD2. This CDR3 comprises 17 residues. Trimming cost V 5 bases and J 4 bases; bases outside gene matches: 11. CDR1 and CDR2 from the germline V gene are MDHEN and SYDVKM. CDR3 amino acids: CASSRIGLAGTPETQYF. The CDR3 DNA is TGTGCCAGCAGTCGAATCGGACTAGCGGGGACCCCAGAGACCCAGTACTTC. The full variable domain, completed using reference TRBV28 and TRBJ2-5, is DVKVTQSSRYLVKRTGEKVFLECVQDMDHENMFWYRQDPGLGLRLIYFSYDVKMKEKGDIPEGYSVSREKKERFSLILESASTNQTSMYLCASSRIGLAGTPETQYFGPGTRLLVL.

The chain carries TRBV20-1 and TRBJ2-3; D remains ambiguous. This CDR3 spans 11 amino acids. V was clipped by 0 bases and J by 9 bases, with 7 bases between them. CDR1 is DFQATT and CDR2 is SNEGSKA in the germline V gene (reference sequence). The CDR3 is CSARDRATQYF. CDR3 nucleotides: TGCAGTGCTAGAGATCGAGCCACGCAGTATTTT.

This clonotype was seen at least ten times. This chain links TRBV7-2 with TRBJ2-1; D unclear. Per the germline V gene, CDR1 is SGHTA and CDR2 is FQGNSA. V lost 3 bases and J lost 8, with 8 bases in between. The CDR3 extends over 12 amino acids. The CDR3 nucleotides are TGTGCCAGCAGCTTTCTTCGGGATGAGCAGTTCTTC. Protein product: CASSFLRDEQFF.

This clonotype has only a few counts. The V gene is TRBV9, the J gene TRBJ2-7; 7 nucleotides agree with TRBD2. The J segment lost 7 bases and the V segment lost 3 bases, leaving 16 bases of the junction unmatched. CDR1 and CDR2 from the germline V gene are SGDLS and YYNGEE. CDR3 length: 16 residues. The CDR3 coding sequence is TGTGCCAGCAGCGCCGGTGGGGGGGGAGACGCTAGTGAGCAGTACTTC. Amino acids: CASSAGGGGDASEQYF.

This rearrangement joins TRBV9 to TRBJ2-2, with D possibly TRBD2 on 6 matching bases. This CDR3 comprises 15 residues. CDR1 and CDR2 (germline): SGDLS, YYNGEE. V was cut by 4 bases and J by 0 bases, with 10 bases left in between. The CDR3 nucleotides are TGTGCCAGCAGCCCTAGCGTTGCGAACACCGGGGAGCTGTTTTTT. This sequence encodes CASSPSVANTGELFF. The whole variable domain, filled in from reference TRBV9 and TRBJ2-2, reads DSGVTQTPKHLITATGQRVTLRCSPRSGDLSVYWYQQSLDQGLQFLIQYYNGEERAKGNILERFSAQQFPDLHSELNLSSLELGDSALYFCASSPSVANTGELFFGEGSRLTVL.

This clonotype was recorded many times. The genes are TRBV7-2 and TRBJ1-2; D is possibly TRBD1 (5 bases). The CDR3 has 15 residues. Germline V gene lookup returns CDR1 SGHTA and CDR2 FQGNSA. Trimming removed 7 bases at V and 4 bases at J, with 19 bases between. The CDR3 loop is CASIWSPGMPYGYTF. The CDR3 DNA reads TGTGCCAGCATCTGGAGTCCAGGGATGCCCTATGGCTACACCTTC.

The V gene is TRBV24-1, the J gene TRBJ1-5; no firm D call. This CDR3 is 13 amino acids long. V lost 4 bases and J lost 3, with 6 bases in between. Germline CDR1 KGHDR, CDR2 SFDVKD. The CDR3 is CATSEQPNQPQHF. CDR3 nucleotides: TGTGCCACCAGTGAACAGCCCAATCAGCCCCAGCATTTT.

The chain recombines TRBV11-2 with TRBJ2-3; 9 nucleotides match TRBD1. Germline CDR1 and CDR2: SGHAT and FQNNGV. This CDR3 has 16 amino acids. With 2 bases clipped from V and 4 bases from J, the junction kept 7 bases outside the gene matches. The CDR3, as DNA: TGTGCCAGCAGCTTATGGGGACAGGGAGTCCCAGATACGCAGTATTTT. Its protein product is CASSLWGQGVPDTQYF.

V usage is TRBV24-1 and J usage is TRBJ1-4; no reliable D call. With 3 bases removed from V and 0 bases from J, the gap between germline ends came to 7 bases. Per germline, CDR1 KGHDR and CDR2 SFDVKD. The CDR3 length is 15 residues. CDR3 DNA sequence: TGTGCCACCAGTGATCCCTTCTCAACTAATGAAAAACTGTTTTTT. This encodes CATSDPFSTNEKLFF.

Of note for this clonotype: A much more abundant neighbour one base away suggests this may be a read error. The chain couples TRBV10-3 to TRBJ1-1; D might be TRBD1 (5 bases). Per the germline V gene, CDR1 is ENHRY and CDR2 is SYGVKD. This CDR3 spans 18 amino acids. V lost 6 bases, J lost 6 bases, and 29 bases lay in between. For the CDR3, the DNA is TGTGCCATCAGAGGGTTGACAGCTGAAGCGCTGAGTCCGTCTGAAGCTTTCTTT. Amino acids: CAIRGLTAEALSPSEAFF.

This clonotype was detected only a few times. The chain recombines TRBV5-1 with TRBJ2-1; tentatively, D is TRBD1 or TRBD2 (5 bases each). V lost 4 bases and J lost 5, with 16 bases in between. Looked up from germline, CDR1 is SGHRS and CDR2 is YFSETQ. This CDR3 is 15 amino acids long. DNA of the CDR3: TGCGCCAGCAGCCTAACTGCTAGAGGGGACAATGAGCAGTTCTTC. Translated, it gives CASSLTARGDNEQFF.

This clonotype was observed many times. V usage is TRBV18 and J usage is TRBJ1-4; TRBD1 agrees at 7 bases. Germline V CDR1 and CDR2: KGHSH, LQKENI. V was pared by 2 bases and J by 8 bases, with 8 bases of the junction left unmatched. CDR3 length: 15 amino acids. The CDR3 loop is CASSPRSGGNEKLFF. In DNA form, the CDR3 reads TGTGCCAGCTCACCAAGGTCAGGGGGAAACGAAAAACTGTTTTTT.

The chain employs TRBV20-1 and TRBJ1-6, with D unclear. Germline V gene sequence: CDR1 DFQATT, CDR2 SNEGSKA (reference sequence). CDR3 length equals 15 residues. Trimming removed 3 bases from V and 8 bases from J, with 17 bases in between. This CDR3 reads CSARALGGSDSPLHF. In DNA, the CDR3 is TGCAGTGCTAGGGCCTTAGGAGGGTCAGATTCACCCCTCCACTTT.

This clonotype was observed a handful of times. This sequence joins TRBV3-1 and TRBJ1-1; D is unresolved. CDR3 length: 12 residues. The V end was cut by 6 bases, the J end by 3 bases, with 8 bases between. Germline V lookup: CDR1 LGHDT, CDR2 YNNKEL (reference sequence). The CDR3 nucleotides read TGTGCCAGCAGTGGCTTGGACACTGAAGCTTTCTTT. This encodes CASSGLDTEAFF.

V and J are TRBV12-3 or TRBV12-4 and TRBJ1-1; tentatively, D is TRBD1 (6 bases). The germline V and J ends were trimmed by 7 bases and 4 bases, with 13 bases remaining between them. CDR3 length: 13 amino acids. The CDR3 nucleotides read TGTGCCAGCACCAGACAGGTTTCCACTGAAGCTTTCTTT. It codes for CASTRQVSTEAFF.

This clonotype was detected a few times. The chain joins TRBV24-1 to TRBJ2-3, with a weak D call TRBD1 (5 bases). V dropped 9 bases and J dropped 2 bases, with 17 bases sitting between them. This CDR3 is built from 15 residues. In germline, CDR1 is KGHDR, CDR2 SFDVKD. DNA for the CDR3: TGTGCCACCGCTCCCCCCGACAGAAACACAGATACGCAGTATTTT. It codes for CATAPPDRNTDTQYF.

In this sample, this clonotype turned up many times. This chain links TRBV12-3 or TRBV12-4 with TRBJ2-7; 9 bases fit TRBD2. The CDR3 length is 15 residues. V gave up 6 bases and J gave up 0 bases; unmatched junction bases: 6. CDR3 sequence (DNA): TGTGCCAGCAGCATCTGGACTAGCGACTCCTACGAGCAGTACTTC. Its translation is CASSIWTSDSYEQYF.

The sample holds many counts of this clonotype. The gene calls are TRBV20-1 and TRBJ2-7; 8 bases are a match to TRBD2. The V gene's germline CDR1 is DFQATT and CDR2 SNEGSKA (reference sequence). V lost 0 bases and J lost 5; bases outside the gene matches: 9. The CDR3 consists of 15 residues. The CDR3 protein is CSARDQTAGGDEQYF. The CDR3 DNA is TGCAGTGCTAGAGATCAGACTGCGGGGGGTGACGAGCAGTACTTC.

This clonotype was counted ten times or more. The rearrangement uses TRBV7-2 and TRBJ1-2, with 8 bases aligning to TRBD1. Looked up from germline, CDR1 is SGHTA and CDR2 is FQGNSA. The V gene end was trimmed by 6 bases and the J gene end by 3 bases; junction bases not matched to a gene: 6. CDR3 length: 14 residues. The CDR3 nucleotides are TGTGCCAGCAGTCAACAGGGGGTGGACTATGGCTACACCTTC. Protein product: CASSQQGVDYGYTF.

The J gene is TRBJ2-7, the V gene TRBV3-1, with TRBD1 matching 7 bases. Germline-derived CDR1 and CDR2 are LGHDT and YNNKEL (reference sequence). The CDR3 runs 17 residues. The J segment lost 0 bases and the V segment lost 4 bases, leaving 12 bases of the junction unmatched. The CDR3 loop reads CASSLSPGTASSYEQYF. CDR3 coding DNA: TGTGCCAGCAGCCTCAGTCCGGGGACAGCCAGCTCCTACGAGCAGTACTTC.

This CDR3 is CASSQGTGRSPLHF. CDR3 DNA: TGTGCCAGCAGCCAAGGGACAGGGCGATCACCCCTCCACTTT. The chain joins TRBV7-3 to TRBJ1-6; 9 bases line up with TRBD1. CDR1 is SGHTA, CDR2 FQGTGA, per germline. Trimming removed 5 bases from V and 10 bases from J; junction bases left unmatched: 6. The CDR3 has 14 residues.

This clonotype was picked up a small number of times. The V gene is TRBV27, the J gene TRBJ1-1; tentative D call: TRBD1 (6 bases). With 3 bases removed from V and 0 bases from J, the gap between germline ends came to 8 bases. The CDR3 contains 14 residues. The V gene's germline CDR1 is MNHEY and CDR2 SMNVEV (reference sequence). The CDR3 sequence: CASSFNRVNTEAFF. In DNA form, the CDR3 reads TGTGCCAGCAGTTTTAACAGGGTGAACACTGAAGCTTTCTTT.

This clonotype came up a few times. The chain uses TRBV24-1 and TRBJ2-5; 8 bases match TRBD2. Per germline, CDR1 KGHDR and CDR2 SFDVKD. The CDR3 totals 14 residues. The V and J ends lost 4 bases and 4 bases, in that order; junction bases with no gene match: 4. The CDR3 sequence: CATSDPLAGETQYF. DNA for the CDR3: TGTGCCACCAGTGACCCCCTAGCGGGAGAGACCCAGTACTTC.

The sample holds a few counts of this clonotype. The genes are TRBV4-1 and TRBJ2-2; D might be TRBD1 (5 bases). The CDR3 has 14 amino acids. Trimming removed 0 bases at V and 6 bases at J, with 8 bases between. Germline CDR1 and CDR2: MGHRA and YSYEKL. As DNA, the CDR3 is TGCGCCAGCAGCCAAGAAAGGGGATCCGGGGAGCTGTTTTTT. Its protein product is CASSQERGSGELFF.

This clonotype was seen more than once but under ten times. The rearrangement joins TRBV5-1 to TRBJ2-2; D not resolved. The CDR3 covers 15 residues. With 2 bases removed from V and 0 bases from J, the gap between germline ends came to 8 bases. Germline CDR1 is SGHRS and CDR2 is YFSETQ. DNA for the CDR3: TGCGCCAGCAGCTTAGCCCGTTCGAACACCGGGGAGCTGTTTTTT. Amino acid sequence: CASSLARSNTGELFF.

The J gene is TRBJ2-5, the V gene TRBV10-3; 8 bases are a match to TRBD2. This CDR3 has 14 residues. The trim removed 2 bases at V and 5 bases at J, leaving 4 bases unmatched. Germline CDR1 reads ENHRY; CDR2 reads SYGVKD. CDR3 sequence reads: CAISEGGGTETQYF. As DNA, the CDR3 is TGTGCCATCAGTGAGGGCGGGGGGACGGAGACCCAGTACTTC.

The gene calls are TRBV6-2 or TRBV6-3 and TRBJ2-7; D remains ambiguous. The germline CDR1 and CDR2 sequences are MNHEY and SVGEGT. Trimming pared 0 bases from V and 7 bases from J, leaving 7 bases between. CDR3 length: 12 amino acids. CDR3 amino acids: CASSYSFIEQYF. The CDR3 DNA sequence: TGTGCCAGCAGTTACTCCTTCATAGAGCAGTACTTC.

The genes are TRBV6-5 and TRBJ2-3, with no clear D. V was clipped by 4 bases and J by 2 bases, with 13 bases between them. CDR3 length: 15 residues. From germline, CDR1 is MNHEY and CDR2 SVGAGI. CDR3: CASSSERAYTDTQYF. In DNA form, the CDR3 reads TGTGCCAGCAGTTCGGAAAGGGCCTACACAGATACGCAGTATTTT.

This clonotype was detected ten times or more. This sequence joins TRBV20-1 and TRBJ2-7; TRBD2 agrees at 8 bases. Per the germline V gene, CDR1 is DFQATT and CDR2 is SNEGSKA (reference sequence). The CDR3 has 14 residues. V shed 5 bases and J 3 bases; nucleotides not matched to a gene: 9. The CDR3 here is CSAWKLAEVYEQYF. CDR3 coding DNA: TGCAGTGCTTGGAAACTAGCGGAGGTCTACGAGCAGTACTTC.

V is TRBV24-1 and J is TRBJ1-5; the D is unclear. The ends were cut back, 0 bases at V and 7 bases at J, with 9 bases in the middle. This CDR3 is built from 14 residues. Germline V gene data show CDR1 as KGHDR and CDR2 as SFDVKD. CDR3 sequence reads: CATSDLLSGQPQHF. CDR3 nucleotides: TGTGCCACCAGTGATTTGTTGTCGGGACAGCCCCAGCATTTT.